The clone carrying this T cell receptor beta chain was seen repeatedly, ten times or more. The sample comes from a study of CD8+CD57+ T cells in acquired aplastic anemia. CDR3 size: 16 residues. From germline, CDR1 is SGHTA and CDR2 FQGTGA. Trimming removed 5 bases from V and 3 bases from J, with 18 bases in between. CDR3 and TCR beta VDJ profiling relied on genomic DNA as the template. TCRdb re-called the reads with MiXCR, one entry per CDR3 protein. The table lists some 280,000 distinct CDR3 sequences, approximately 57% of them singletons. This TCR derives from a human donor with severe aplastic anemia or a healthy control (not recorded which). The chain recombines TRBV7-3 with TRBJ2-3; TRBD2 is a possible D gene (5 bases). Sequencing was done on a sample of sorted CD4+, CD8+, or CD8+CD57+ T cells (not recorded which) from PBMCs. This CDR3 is CASSPTTNKTTDTQYF. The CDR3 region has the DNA TGTGCCAGCAGCCCGACTACCAACAAAACAACAGATACGCAGTATTTT.